This record covers a single TCR beta chain. Its target is unknown. This CDR3 has 14 amino acids. Germline CDR1 SGHAT, CDR2 FQNNGV. V was pared by 3 bases and J by 5 bases, with 14 bases between. The PCR had 60 Vbeta and 13 Jbeta primers. Produced via immunoSEQ multiplex PCR; TCRdb's table is partial and in-frame only. This table has approximately 100,000 clones, 60% to 80% appearing once. The entry originates in a study of cytomegalovirus exposure and HLA in healthy donors. Study observations and caveats: Indistinguishable V segments such as TRBV6-2 and TRBV6-3 were excluded. Among the CMV-associated chains, a few were confirmed in vitro as specific for CMV antigens. In a later analysis, V- and J-gene trimming of beta chains associated with a DCLRE1C missense variant, replicated independently.

The source is a man aged 55 to 70 in good health and CMV-seropositive. Material: PBMCs. This chain connects TRBV11-2 to TRBJ2-7; tentative D call: TRBD2 (5 bases). As DNA, the CDR3 is TGTGCCAGCAGCTTGGGAGTCCTGGGAGACGAGCAGTACTTC. Translation gives CASSLGVLGDEQYF. The full variable domain, its missing parts supplied by reference TRBV11-2 and TRBJ2-7, is EAGVAQSPRYKIIEKRQSVAFWCNPISGHATLYWYQQILGQGPKLLIQFQNNGVVDDSQLPKDRFSAERLKGVDSTLKIQPAKLEDSAVYLCASSLGVLGDEQYFGPGTRLTVT.